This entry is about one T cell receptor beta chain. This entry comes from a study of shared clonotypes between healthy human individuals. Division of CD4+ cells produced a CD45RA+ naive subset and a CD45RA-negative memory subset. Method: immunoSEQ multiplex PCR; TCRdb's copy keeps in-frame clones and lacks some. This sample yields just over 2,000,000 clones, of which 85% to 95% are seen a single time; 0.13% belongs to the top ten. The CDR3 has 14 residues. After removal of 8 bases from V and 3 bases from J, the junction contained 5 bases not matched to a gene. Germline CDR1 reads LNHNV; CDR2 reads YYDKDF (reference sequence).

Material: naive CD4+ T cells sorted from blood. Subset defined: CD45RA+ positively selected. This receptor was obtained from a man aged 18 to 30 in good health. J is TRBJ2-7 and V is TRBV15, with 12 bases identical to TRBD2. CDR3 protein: CATSPTSGSYEQYF. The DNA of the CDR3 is TGTGCCACCTCCCCGACTAGCGGGAGCTACGAGCAGTACTTC.